These T cell receptor beta chains were read from a single sample in a study of chemoradiotherapy in HPV16-positive cancers. TCRdb's copy holds only in-frame clones and misses some; the assay was immunoSEQ multiplex PCR. This table has 3,500 to 5,000 clones, roughly 80% appearing once. This specimen consisted of tumor tissue, obtained from a patient who underwent chemoradiotherapy. The source is a human donor with HPV-associated anogenital cancer. The CDR3 runs from the conserved cysteine through the conserved F or W. A D gene is named only where the DNA matches it firmly. Clone size is not always given. Where it is, it says once, few, many or a class for expanded clones.

d_gene: NA
v_gene: TRBV10-1
abundance: NA
j_gene: TRBJ2-7
CDR3nt: TGCGCCCGTACATCCCGAACCTACGAGCAGTACTTC
CDR3aa: CARTSRTYEQYF

d_gene: NA
v_gene: TRBV1
abundance: NA
j_gene: TRBJ2-5
CDR3nt: TGCACCAGCAGCCAAGCTGGGTGGGGGGCCTTAGAGACCCAGTACTTC
CDR3aa: CTSSQAGWGALETQYF

d_gene: NA
v_gene: TRBV11-2
abundance: once
j_gene: TRBJ1-3
CDR3nt: TGTGCCAGCAGCAACCGGGGAACTGGAAACACCATATATTTT
CDR3aa: CASSNRGTGNTIYF

d_gene: TRBD2
v_gene: TRBV10-3
abundance: NA
j_gene: TRBJ2-1
CDR3nt: TGTGCCATTTCGCCCGGGACTAGCTACGATGAGCAGTTCTTC
CDR3aa: CAISPGTSYDEQFF

d_gene: NA
v_gene: TRBV9
abundance: NA
j_gene: TRBJ1-6
CDR3nt: TGTGCCAGCAGCGTAGATCAGGGCCTCCGATATTCACCCCTCCACTTT
CDR3aa: CASSVDQGLRYSPLHF

d_gene: NA
v_gene: TRBV5-6
abundance: NA
j_gene: TRBJ2-2
CDR3nt: TGTGCCAGCAGCTTGGGGCAGGGTAACCCCGGGGAGCTGTTTTTT
CDR3aa: CASSLGQGNPGELFF

d_gene: NA
v_gene: TRBV6-5
abundance: once
j_gene: TRBJ2-3
CDR3nt: TGTGCCAGCAGCAAAGACGTTAACACAGATACGCAGTATTTT
CDR3aa: CASSKDVNTDTQYF

d_gene: NA
v_gene: TRBV12-5
abundance: NA
j_gene: TRBJ2-2
CDR3nt: TGTGCTAGTGGTTTGGGGGTTGGTGCCGGGGAGCTGTTTTTT
CDR3aa: CASGLGVGAGELFF

d_gene: NA
v_gene: TRBV18
abundance: NA
j_gene: TRBJ1-4
CDR3nt: TGTGCCAGCTCACCAGGGGGTGAGCGGGAAAAACTGTTTTTT
CDR3aa: CASSPGGEREKLFF

d_gene: NA
v_gene: TRBV28
abundance: NA
j_gene: TRBJ2-3
CDR3nt: TGTGCCAGCACTCTTGGCACAGATACGCAGTATTTT
CDR3aa: CASTLGTDTQYF

d_gene: NA
v_gene: TRBV6-6
abundance: NA
j_gene: TRBJ1-5
CDR3nt: TGTGCCAGCAGTTACAGTAGGGCAGATCAGCCCCAGCATTTT
CDR3aa: CASSYSRADQPQHF

d_gene: NA
v_gene: TRBV7-2
abundance: NA
j_gene: TRBJ1-1
CDR3nt: TGTGCCAGCGAGCAGGGCGCGCTGGCTGAAGCTTTCTTT
CDR3aa: CASEQGALAEAFF

d_gene: NA
v_gene: TRBV19
abundance: NA
j_gene: TRBJ1-2
CDR3nt: TGTGCCAGTACCCCCGACAACTATGGCTACACCTTC
CDR3aa: CASTPDNYGYTF

d_gene: NA
v_gene: TRBV5-1
abundance: NA
j_gene: TRBJ1-1
CDR3nt: TGCGCCAGCAGCTTAGAGGGGAAGGTGAACACTGAAGCTTTCTTT
CDR3aa: CASSLEGKVNTEAFF

d_gene: TRBD2
v_gene: TRBV5-3
abundance: NA
j_gene: TRBJ2-5
CDR3nt: TGTGCCAGAACGGCGACTAGCGGGGGGCAAGAGACCCAGTACTTC
CDR3aa: CARTATSGGQETQYF

d_gene: NA
v_gene: TRBV7-9
abundance: once
j_gene: TRBJ1-1
CDR3nt: TGTGCCAGCAGCCCCGACCTTGGACAGAACACTGAAGCTTTCTTT
CDR3aa: CASSPDLGQNTEAFF

d_gene: NA
v_gene: TRBV7-9
abundance: NA
j_gene: TRBJ2-6
CDR3nt: TGTGCCAGCAGCTTGGGGGCCAACGTCCTGACTTTC
CDR3aa: CASSLGANVLTF

d_gene: NA
v_gene: TRBV9
abundance: NA
j_gene: TRBJ1-2
CDR3nt: TGTGCCAGCAGCGTAGCTTGGGACCCGAGCTATGGCTACACCTTC
CDR3aa: CASSVAWDPSYGYTF

d_gene: TRBD1
v_gene: TRBV7-9
abundance: NA
j_gene: TRBJ2-1
CDR3nt: TGTGCCAGCAGCGTAGGACAGGGAAGCAATGAGCAGTTCTTC
CDR3aa: CASSVGQGSNEQFF

d_gene: NA
v_gene: TRBV14
abundance: NA
j_gene: TRBJ2-3
CDR3nt: TGTGCCAGCAGCCCCCGGGGGCTGAGGGGTAGCGGCACAGATACGCAGTATTTT
CDR3aa: CASSPRGLRGSGTDTQYF

d_gene: NA
v_gene: TRBV5-1
abundance: NA
j_gene: TRBJ1-3
CDR3nt: TGCGCCAGCAGCTTGGGCCCCCGGAACACCATATATTTT
CDR3aa: CASSLGPRNTIYF

d_gene: NA
v_gene: TRBV2
abundance: NA
j_gene: TRBJ2-2
CDR3nt: TGTGCCAGCAGTGTTAGTAACACCGGGGAGCTGTTTTTT
CDR3aa: CASSVSNTGELFF

d_gene: NA
v_gene: TRBV6-1
abundance: NA
j_gene: TRBJ1-1
CDR3nt: TGTGCCAGCTTGACGCCCACTCGGACTGAAGCTTTCTTT
CDR3aa: CASLTPTRTEAFF

d_gene: TRBD2
v_gene: TRBV5-1
abundance: NA
j_gene: TRBJ2-3
CDR3nt: TGCGCCAGCAGCTTGACTAGCGGGAGGGGCGATACGCAGTATTTT
CDR3aa: CASSLTSGRGDTQYF

d_gene: NA
v_gene: TRBV9
abundance: once
j_gene: TRBJ1-2
CDR3nt: TGTGCCAGCAGCGTAGACGGTACTGGGATCAACTATGGCTACACCTTC
CDR3aa: CASSVDGTGINYGYTF

d_gene: NA
v_gene: TRBV30
abundance: NA
j_gene: TRBJ1-5
CDR3nt: TGTGCCTGGAGTGTAGAACCCCTAGGGCCCCAGCATTTT
CDR3aa: CAWSVEPLGPQHF

d_gene: TRBD2
v_gene: TRBV5-1
abundance: NA
j_gene: TRBJ2-3
CDR3nt: TGCGCCAGCAGCTCCGGACTAGCGGGAGTGTCCGGAGATACGCAGTATTTT
CDR3aa: CASSSGLAGVSGDTQYF

d_gene: TRBD2
v_gene: TRBV5-3
abundance: NA
j_gene: TRBJ2-7
CDR3nt: TGTGCCAGAAGGTTTTGGGTTGCGGGAGGGCCTTACGAGCAGTACTTC
CDR3aa: CARRFWVAGGPYEQYF